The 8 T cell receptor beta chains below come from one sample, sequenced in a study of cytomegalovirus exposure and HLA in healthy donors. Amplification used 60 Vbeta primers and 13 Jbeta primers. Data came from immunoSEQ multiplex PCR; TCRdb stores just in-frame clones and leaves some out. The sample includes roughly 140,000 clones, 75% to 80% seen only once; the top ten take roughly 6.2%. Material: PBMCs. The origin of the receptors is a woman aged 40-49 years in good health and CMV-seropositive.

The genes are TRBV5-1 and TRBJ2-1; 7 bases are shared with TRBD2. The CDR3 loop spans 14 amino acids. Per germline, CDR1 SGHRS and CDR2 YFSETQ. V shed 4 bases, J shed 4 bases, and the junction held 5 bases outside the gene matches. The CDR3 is CASSAGEVYNEQFF. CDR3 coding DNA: TGCGCCAGCAGCGCGGGAGAGGTTTACAATGAGCAGTTCTTC.

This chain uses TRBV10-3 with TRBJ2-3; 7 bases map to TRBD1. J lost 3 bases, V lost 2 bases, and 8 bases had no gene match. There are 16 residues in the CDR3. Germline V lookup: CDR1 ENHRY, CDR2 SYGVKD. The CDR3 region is CAISEGRGQGTDTQYF. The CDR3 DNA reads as TGTGCCATCAGTGAGGGTAGGGGGCAAGGGACAGATACGCAGTATTTT.

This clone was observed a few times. CDR3 in DNA: TGTGCCAGCAGCCCAGGGGGCTCTGGAAACACCATATATTTT. Protein: CASSPGGSGNTIYF. V gene TRBV7-6 combines with J gene TRBJ1-3, with 7 bases that match TRBD1. Unmatched junction bases numbered 1, after V lost 5 bases and J lost 0 bases. CDR3 length equals 14 residues. CDR1 and CDR2 from the germline V gene are SGHVS and FNYEAQ.

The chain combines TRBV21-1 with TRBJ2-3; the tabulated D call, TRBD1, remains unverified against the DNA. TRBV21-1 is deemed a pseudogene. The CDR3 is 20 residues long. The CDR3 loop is CASSYAGTGDFAAARGGQYF. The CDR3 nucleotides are TGTGCCAGCAGCTATGCCGGGACAGGGGATTTTGCGGCGGCTCGAGGGGGGCAGTATTTT.

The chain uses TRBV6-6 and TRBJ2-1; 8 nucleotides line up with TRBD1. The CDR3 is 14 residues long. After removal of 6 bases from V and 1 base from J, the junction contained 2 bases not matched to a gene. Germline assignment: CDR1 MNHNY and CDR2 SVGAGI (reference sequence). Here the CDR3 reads CASSWTGSYNEQFF. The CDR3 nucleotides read TGTGCCAGCAGCTGGACAGGGTCCTACAATGAGCAGTTCTTC.

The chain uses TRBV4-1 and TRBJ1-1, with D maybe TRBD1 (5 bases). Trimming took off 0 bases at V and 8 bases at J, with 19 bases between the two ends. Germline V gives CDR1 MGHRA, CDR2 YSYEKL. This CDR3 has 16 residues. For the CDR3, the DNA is TGCGCCAGCAGCCAAGATCTCCCGGACACGCGCCGAGAAGCTTTCTTT. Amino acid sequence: CASSQDLPDTRREAFF.

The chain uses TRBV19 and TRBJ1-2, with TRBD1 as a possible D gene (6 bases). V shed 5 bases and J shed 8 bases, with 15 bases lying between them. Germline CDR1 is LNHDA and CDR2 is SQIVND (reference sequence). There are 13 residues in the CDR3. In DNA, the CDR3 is TGTGCCAGTAGTCCTCGCAGGGGAAAGGGCTACACCTTC. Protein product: CASSPRRGKGYTF.

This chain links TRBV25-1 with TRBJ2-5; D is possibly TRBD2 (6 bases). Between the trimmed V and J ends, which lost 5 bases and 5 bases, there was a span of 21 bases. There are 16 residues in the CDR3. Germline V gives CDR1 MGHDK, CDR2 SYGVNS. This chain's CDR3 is CASSPHLGGFTETQYF. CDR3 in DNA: TGTGCCAGCAGTCCTCATCTAGGAGGGTTCACGGAGACCCAGTACTTC.